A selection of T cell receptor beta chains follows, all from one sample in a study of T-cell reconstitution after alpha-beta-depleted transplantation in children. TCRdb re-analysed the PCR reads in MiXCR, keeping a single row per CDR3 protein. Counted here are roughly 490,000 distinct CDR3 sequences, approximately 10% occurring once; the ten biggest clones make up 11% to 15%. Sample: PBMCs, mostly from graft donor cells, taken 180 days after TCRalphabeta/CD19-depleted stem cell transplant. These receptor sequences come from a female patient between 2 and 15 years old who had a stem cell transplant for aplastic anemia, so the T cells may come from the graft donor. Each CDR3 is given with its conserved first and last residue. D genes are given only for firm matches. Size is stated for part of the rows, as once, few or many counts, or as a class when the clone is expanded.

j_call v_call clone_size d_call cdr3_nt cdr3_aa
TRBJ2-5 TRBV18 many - TGTGCCAGCAGCCCAGGAGAGACCCAGTACTTC CASSPGETQYF
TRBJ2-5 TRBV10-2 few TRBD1 TGCGCCAGCAGGGAGACAGGGGAAGAGACCCAGTACTTC CASRETGEETQYF
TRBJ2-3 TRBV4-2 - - TGTGCCATCAGCCAATCTGGGCGGGGTTTCGATACGCAGTATTTT CAISQSGRGFDTQYF
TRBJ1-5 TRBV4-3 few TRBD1 TGCGCCAGCAGCCGGACAGGGGGCGCGGGTCAGCCCCAGCATTTT CASSRTGGAGQPQHF
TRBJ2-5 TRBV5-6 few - TGTGCCAGCAGCTTGGCGGTCGGGGGGCGCGGGGAGACCCAGTACTTC CASSLAVGGRGETQYF
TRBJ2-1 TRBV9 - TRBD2 TGTGCCAGCACCTCCGGGGGGGCCCCCTACAATGAGCAGTTCTTC CASTSGGAPYNEQFF
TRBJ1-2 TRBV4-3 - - TGCGCCAGCAGCCAAGACCCTGCAGGGTGGTACTATGGCTACACCTTC CASSQDPAGWYYGYTF
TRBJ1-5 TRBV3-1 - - TGTGCCAGCAGCCAAGATTGGCAGAATCAGCCCCAGCATTTT CASSQDWQNQPQHF
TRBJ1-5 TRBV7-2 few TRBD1 TGTGCCAGCAGCTTAGGGGACAGATATAGCAATCAGCCCCAGCATTTT CASSLGDRYSNQPQHF
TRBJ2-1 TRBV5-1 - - TGCGCCAGCAGCTACCAACAACAGGGAGCTCGGGAGCAGTTCTTC CASSYQQQGAREQFF
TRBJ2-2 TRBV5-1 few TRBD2 TGCGCCAGCAGACACGGCGGCGGGAGTTACACCGGGGAGCTGTTTTTT CASRHGGGSYTGELFF
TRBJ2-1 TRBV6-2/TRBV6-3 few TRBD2 TGTGCCAGCAGTTCCGGACTAGCGGGAGCAGGATACAATGAGCAGTTCTTC CASSSGLAGAGYNEQFF
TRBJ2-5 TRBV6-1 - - TGTGCCAGCAGCCGCGACGGGCGGAACCAAGAGACCCAGTACTTC CASSRDGRNQETQYF
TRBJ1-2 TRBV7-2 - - TGTGCCAGCAGCGCTGACAGGATCCTCGGCTACACCTTC CASSADRILGYTF